This is a list of T cell receptor beta chains from one sample in a study of CD8 T cells in ankylosing spondylitis. TCRdb reprocessed the 5' RACE reads via MiXCR and lists one record per CDR3 protein. The sample lists about 450,000 distinct CDR3 sequences; more than 25% were seen once. Material: blood, either unsorted or a sorted T cell fraction (not recorded which). The receptors derive from a male donor with ankylosing spondylitis. Each CDR3 is given with its conserved first and last residue. The D gene is left open where the match is weak. Only part of the rows carry a size: once, few, many, or a class if the clone is expanded.

>TRBV18|.|TRBJ2-6|.
TGTGCCAGCTCACCCTACGGCTTCTCTGGGGCCAACGTCCTGACTTTC
CASSPYGFSGANVLTF
>TRBV7-8|.|TRBJ2-3|.
TGTGCCAGCAGCCTTACGAACACTCGAGGAGCAGATACGCAGTATTTT
CASSLTNTRGADTQYF
>TRBV5-1|.|TRBJ2-7|.
TGCGCCAGCAGCCCCTCCGTGGCGATCTACGAGCAGTACTTC
CASSPSVAIYEQYF
>TRBV9|.|TRBJ1-6|.
TGTGCCAGCAGCCTACTGGGCGGGTATAATTCACCCCTCCACTTT
CASSLLGGYNSPLHF
>TRBV20-1|.|TRBJ1-5|few
TGCAGTGCTAGTAAGGGACGGGGCAATCAGCCCCAGCATTTT
CSASKGRGNQPQHF
>TRBV7-2|.|TRBJ1-1|.
TGTGCCAGCAGCTTAGCGAGTTGGAGAGGTGGCACTGAAGCTTTCTTT
CASSLASWRGGTEAFF
>TRBV5-1|.|TRBJ1-4|.
TGCGCCAGCAGCGACGGGGTCGTCCAGGGAGAAAAACTGTTTTTT
CASSDGVVQGEKLFF
>TRBV5-1|TRBD1|TRBJ2-1|few
TGCGCCAGCAGCCGTGACAGGGGGCGCGATGAGCAGTTCTTC
CASSRDRGRDEQFF
>TRBV5-1|.|TRBJ2-3|few
TGCGCCAGCAGCCGAGGGTCGAGCAGCCGGTCAGATACGCAGTATTTT
CASSRGSSSRSDTQYF
>TRBV12-3/TRBV12-4|TRBD2|TRBJ2-1|few
TGTGCCAGCAGGACCTTAGCGGGAGGGCAGTACAATGAGCAGTTCTTC
CASRTLAGGQYNEQFF
>TRBV6-1|.|TRBJ2-1|.
TGTGCCAGCAGTGAAGCGGGGATTTACAATGAGCAGTTCTTC
CASSEAGIYNEQFF
>TRBV4-1|TRBD1|TRBJ2-2|once
TGCGCCAGCAGCCAAGATACACAGGGGGCCCCCGGGGAGCTGTTTTTT
CASSQDTQGAPGELFF